Shown below are 19 T cell receptor beta chains from a single sample sequenced in a study of blood T cell repertoires in COVID-19. TCRdb keeps only in-frame clones here, not all; method: immunoSEQ multiplex PCR. Here the sample spans more than 250,000 clones, more than 70% being singletons. Sequencing used PBMCs or T cells enriched from blood (not recorded which). The source is a woman in her 30s who had recovered from COVID-19.

The V and J genes are TRBV5-1 and TRBJ2-3; a possible D gene is TRBD2 (7 bases). In germline, CDR1 is SGHRS, CDR2 YFSETQ. Trimming removed 2 bases from V and 5 bases from J, with 21 bases in between. The CDR3 extends over 17 amino acids. CDR3 in DNA: TGCGCCAGCAGCTTCACGCGGGGGCTGCCGGGGGGAGATACGCAGTATTTT. Protein: CASSFTRGLPGGDTQYF.

This CDR3 is CASSRSRGVQETQYF. The CDR3 coding sequence is TGTGCCAGCAGCCGCAGCCGGGGGGTCCAAGAGACCCAGTACTTC. The chain recombines TRBV6-2 or TRBV6-3 with TRBJ2-5, with 7 nucleotides matching TRBD2. Germline CDR1 MNHEY, CDR2 SVGEGT. The CDR3 length is 15 residues. Unmatched junction bases numbered 8, after V lost 6 bases and J lost 1 base.

The chain combines TRBV7-2 with TRBJ2-3; no clear D gene. CDR3 length equals 15 residues. CDR1 SGHTA and CDR2 FQGNSA come from the germline V gene. Trimming pared 1 base from V and 8 bases from J, leaving 16 bases between. CDR3 loop: CASSLGAPHASTQYF. The CDR3 bases are TGTGCCAGCAGCTTAGGAGCCCCTCACGCAAGTACGCAGTATTTT.

The V and J genes are TRBV5-5 and TRBJ1-1; D call uncertain. This CDR3 comprises 16 residues. CDR1 is SGHKS, CDR2 YYEKEE, per germline (reference sequence). Trimming removed 3 bases from V and 0 bases from J, with 15 bases in between. The CDR3 sequence: CASSWRAVAVNTEAFF. CDR3 coding DNA: TGTGCCAGCAGCTGGAGAGCGGTTGCGGTGAACACTGAAGCTTTCTTT.

This chain uses TRBV6-5 with TRBJ1-5; TRBD1 is a possible D gene (6 bases). The CDR3 has 15 residues. Germline loops: CDR1 MNHEY, CDR2 SVGAGI. V was cut by 5 bases and J by 4 bases, with 15 bases left in between. The CDR3 DNA reads TGTGCCAGCAGTACGGACAGCGGACGAAATCAGCCCCAGCATTTT. It is translated as CASSTDSGRNQPQHF.

The sample holds one count of this clone. V gene TRBV19 combines with J gene TRBJ1-1; tentative D call: TRBD1 (6 bases). Germline CDR1 LNHDA, CDR2 SQIVND (reference sequence). CDR3 length equals 15 residues. Trimming cost V 5 bases and J 1 base, with 14 bases left between them. DNA of the CDR3: TGTGCCAGTAGTCCCCACCGGACAGCGAACACTGAAGCTTTCTTT. Protein sequence: CASSPHRTANTEAFF.

The rearrangement joins TRBV4-3 to TRBJ1-4; 9 bases align to TRBD1. The ends lost 2 bases at V and 0 bases at J; junction bases unmatched: 7. The CDR3 spans 18 residues. Germline lookup yields CDR1 LGHNA and CDR2 YSLEER. This CDR3 is CASSQQPGQGPTNEKLFF. Written as DNA, the CDR3 is TGCGCCAGCAGCCAACAACCGGGACAGGGACCAACTAATGAAAAACTGTTTTTT.

This CDR3 reads CASSERDSLMNTEAFF. CDR3 nucleotide sequence: TGTGCCAGCAGCGAAAGGGACAGCCTCATGAACACTGAAGCTTTCTTT. This chain links TRBV3-1 (or the pseudogene TRBV3-2) with TRBJ1-1; 7 bases are shared with TRBD1. Losses at the gene ends were 5 bases for V and 0 bases for J; bases not matched to a gene: 9. This CDR3 spans 16 amino acids. Per germline, CDR1 LGHDT and CDR2 YNNKEL (reference sequence).

This chain joins TRBV5-4 and TRBJ2-3; D gene ambiguous. This CDR3 is built from 14 residues. Germline V gene lookup returns CDR1 SGHNT and CDR2 YYREEE (reference sequence). The ends were cut back, 0 bases at V and 3 bases at J, with 8 bases in the middle. CDR3 protein: CASSLVQKTDTQYF. The CDR3, as DNA: TGTGCCAGCAGCTTGGTGCAGAAGACAGATACGCAGTATTTT.

The chain has TRBV3-1 (or the pseudogene TRBV3-2) and TRBJ2-3; 9 bases match TRBD2. Germline CDR1 LGHDT, CDR2 YNNKEL (reference sequence). V dropped 0 bases and J dropped 6; count of bases not matched to a gene: 7. The CDR3 covers 16 residues. This CDR3 is CASSQDQASGADTQYF. The CDR3, as DNA: TGTGCCAGCAGCCAAGATCAGGCTAGCGGGGCGGATACGCAGTATTTT.

This clone was picked up one time. The CDR3 region has the DNA TGCGCCAGCAGCAGGACAGGCCAAACAGATACGCAGTATTTT. Encoded protein: CASSRTGQTDTQYF. V usage is TRBV5-1 and J usage is TRBJ2-3; 7 nucleotides match TRBD1. Germline V gene data show CDR1 as SGHRS and CDR2 as YFSETQ. The V and J ends lost 4 bases and 3 bases, in that order; junction bases with no gene match: 5. The CDR3 loop spans 14 amino acids.

The gene calls are TRBV28 and TRBJ1-5; no clear D. The CDR3 extends over 13 amino acids. V lost 3 bases and J lost 4, with 7 bases in between. The V gene's germline CDR1 is MDHEN and CDR2 SYDVKM. CDR3 protein: CASSFPGNQPQHF. The CDR3 DNA reads as TGTGCCAGCAGTTTTCCGGGGAATCAGCCCCAGCATTTT.

The genes are TRBV5-4 and TRBJ2-3, with TRBD2 matching 8 bases. The germline CDR1 and CDR2 sequences are SGHNT and YYREEE (reference sequence). V trimming: 4 bases; J trimming: 2 bases; junction bases outside the gene matches: 6. The CDR3 runs to 15 residues. The CDR3 sequence: CASSVKRGYTDTQYF. DNA for the CDR3: TGTGCCAGCAGCGTCAAGCGGGGGTACACAGATACGCAGTATTTT.

Points on this clone: Mismatch with germline at one junction end may stem from a read error. The chain recombines TRBV9 with TRBJ1-1; maybe TRBD1 (5 bases). The CDR3 contains 12 residues. The V gene's germline CDR1 is SGDLS and CDR2 YYNGEE. Here the CDR3 DNA reads TGTGCCAGCAGCGTGGACACCGACAGACTGTTATTT. This encodes CASSVDTDRLLF.

This chain uses TRBV27 with TRBJ2-1; TRBD2 matches 9 bases. V shed 5 bases and J 8 bases; nucleotides not matched to a gene: 10. Germline CDR1 and CDR2: MNHEY and SMNVEV (reference sequence). The CDR3 has 15 amino acids. The CDR3 region has the DNA TGTGCCAGCAGTCCAGCTGGGCGGGGGGGGGATGAGCAGTTCTTC. Translated, it gives CASSPAGRGGDEQFF.

The rearrangement joins TRBV9 to TRBJ2-1, with 8 nucleotides matching TRBD2. The CDR3 runs to 15 residues. From germline, CDR1 is SGDLS and CDR2 YYNGEE. V lost 0 bases, J lost 8 bases, and 7 bases stayed unmatched. As DNA, the CDR3 is TGTGCCAGCAGCGTAGAGGGACTAGTAACCGATGAGCAGTTCTTC. As protein: CASSVEGLVTDEQFF.

The count of this clone is one. The chain uses TRBV7-2 and TRBJ2-1, with D possibly TRBD1 on 6 matching bases. The CDR3 consists of 15 residues. The V end lost 2 bases, the J end lost 0 bases, and 8 bases lay between the germline ends. Germline V gene lookup returns CDR1 SGHTA and CDR2 FQGNSA. CDR3 protein: CASSLTGSSYNEQFF. Here the CDR3 DNA reads TGTGCCAGCAGCTTAACAGGGAGCTCCTACAATGAGCAGTTCTTC.

The chain links TRBV5-1 to TRBJ2-7; TRBD1 is a possible D gene (5 bases). Trimming stripped 3 bases from V and 6 bases from J, with 13 bases between. CDR3 length: 13 amino acids. Per germline, CDR1 SGHRS and CDR2 YFSETQ. CDR3 residues: CASSSTTGPEQYF. Written as DNA, the CDR3 is TGCGCCAGCAGCTCAACAACAGGTCCCGAGCAGTACTTC.

The J gene is TRBJ1-1, the V gene TRBV20-1, with TRBD1 as a possible D gene (5 bases). The germline CDR1 and CDR2 sequences are DFQATT and SNEGSKA (reference sequence). V was clipped by 7 bases and J by 3 bases, with 9 bases between them. The CDR3 is 11 residues long. In nucleotides, the CDR3 is TGCAGTGTTGGGGGGGACACTGAAGCTTTCTTT. As protein: CSVGGDTEAFF.